This TCR beta chain was sequenced during a study of blood T cell repertoires in COVID-19 (TCRdb year 2020). At the level of the whole study: Samples from collaborators originated in the United States, Italy and Spain and spanned both the acute and convalescent phases of COVID-19. The material from the prospective study consisted of cDNA or gDNA derived from T cells, B-cell-depleted T cells, or PBMCs. Deeply sampled blood TCRbeta repertoires from subjects exposed to, actively infected with, or recovered from COVID-19 were included in the dataset. A freely available public database, intended as a resource for researchers studying the immune response to SARS-CoV-2, is where the repertoires were released. The samples were drawn from the first 160 participants of the ongoing ImmuneRACE study and from 950 to 1,500 subjects provided by 6 global collaborators. Nearly every sample came with metadata listing a de-identified subject ID, COVID-19 status, age in years and sex. HLA class I and class II types, where available, came from metadata supplied by the sample provider rather than from assay-based typing.

Note on this clone: The specificity of this receptor is unknown. Per-base quality was not reported, and no clone a single base away is much larger than it.

On the study overall, not on this receptor specifically: How much clinical and demographic metadata was included differed by source and by participant, and the metadata was provided uncurated.

TCRbeta CDR3 regions were amplified from genomic DNA using the immunoSEQ Assay, a bias-controlled multiplex PCR. Processing in the source paper ran as follows. The number of nucleated cells in each sample was estimated from the amplification of reference gene primers within the assay. To quantify the absolute abundance of each unique TCRbeta CDR3 rearrangement, sequence reads were collapsed and filtered. For each sample, productive Simpson clonality was calculated as the square root of Simpson's diversity index over productive rearrangements. The clones in this table, taken by TCRdb from immuneACCESS, are in-frame only. Not every clone is retained; where verified, under half of the shortfall comes from an unresolved V gene, and the cause of the rest is unknown. V and J calls and clone size are as listed in that table; D and trimming were resolved from the DNA. The sample includes some 150,000 clones, with about 85% observed a single time. The top ten clones comprise 2% to 3% of the sample.

There are 20 amino acids in the CDR3, from cysteine to phenylalanine inclusive. The only DNA kept is the CDR3, 60 bases in frame from the first base. The collaborating institutions used their own protocols to collect whole blood in K2EDTA tubes. For TCRbeta analysis, collaborators shipped samples in one of three forms: frozen whole blood, isolated PBMCs, or DNA extracted from either of those sample types. The receptor's source is a human donor with acute or convalescent COVID-19. The donor label of this sample is uncertain. What was sequenced was peripheral blood. The rearrangement joined TRBV21-1 to TRBJ2-1; the D call in the table, TRBD2, was not verified against the DNA. TRBV21-1 is termed a pseudogene. Read as DNA, the sequence is TGTGCCAGCAGCAAAGTCGAGAGGGGTATAGGCACTAGCGGGAATAATGAGCAGTTCTTC. It is translated as CASSKVERGIGTSGNNEQFF.